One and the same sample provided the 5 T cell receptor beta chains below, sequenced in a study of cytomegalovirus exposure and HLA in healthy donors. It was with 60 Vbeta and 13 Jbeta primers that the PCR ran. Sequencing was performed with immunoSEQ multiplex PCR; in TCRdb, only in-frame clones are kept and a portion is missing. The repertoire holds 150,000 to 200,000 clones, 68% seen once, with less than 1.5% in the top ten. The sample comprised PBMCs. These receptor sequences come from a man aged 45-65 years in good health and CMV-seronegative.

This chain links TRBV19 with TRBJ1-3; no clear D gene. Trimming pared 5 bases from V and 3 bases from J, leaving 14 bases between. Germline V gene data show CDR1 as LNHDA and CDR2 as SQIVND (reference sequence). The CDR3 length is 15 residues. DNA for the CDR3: TGTGCCAGTAGTGGGGAGGAGGGCGGTGGAAACACCATATATTTT. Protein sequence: CASSGEEGGGNTIYF.

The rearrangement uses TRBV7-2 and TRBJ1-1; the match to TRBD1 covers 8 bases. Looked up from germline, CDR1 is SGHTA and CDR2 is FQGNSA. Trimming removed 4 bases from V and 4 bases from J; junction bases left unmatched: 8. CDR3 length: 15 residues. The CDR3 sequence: CASSSWRQGLTEAFF. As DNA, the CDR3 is TGTGCCAGCAGCTCCTGGAGACAGGGGCTCACTGAAGCTTTCTTT.

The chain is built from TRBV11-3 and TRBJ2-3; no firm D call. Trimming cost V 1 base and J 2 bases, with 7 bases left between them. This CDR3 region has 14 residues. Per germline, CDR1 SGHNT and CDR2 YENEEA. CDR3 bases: TGTGCCAGCAGCTTAGGCGGATACACAGATACGCAGTATTTT. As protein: CASSLGGYTDTQYF. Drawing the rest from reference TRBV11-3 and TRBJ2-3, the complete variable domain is EAGVVQSPRYKIIEKKQPVAFWCNPISGHNTLYWYLQNLGQGPELLIRYENEEAVDDSQLPKDRFSAERLKGVDSTLKIQPAELGDSAVYLCASSLGGYTDTQYFGPGTRLTVL.

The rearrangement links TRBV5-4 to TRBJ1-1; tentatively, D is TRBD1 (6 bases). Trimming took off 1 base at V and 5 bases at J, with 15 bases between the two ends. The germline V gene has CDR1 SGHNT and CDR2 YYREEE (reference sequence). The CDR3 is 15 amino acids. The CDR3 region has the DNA TGTGCCAGCAGCTTGTGGGACAAGGGAGGGACTGAAGCTTTCTTT. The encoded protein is CASSLWDKGGTEAFF.

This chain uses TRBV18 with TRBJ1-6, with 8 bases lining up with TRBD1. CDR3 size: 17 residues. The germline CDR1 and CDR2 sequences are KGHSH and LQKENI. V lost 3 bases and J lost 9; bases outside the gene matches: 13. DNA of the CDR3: TGTGCCAGCTCACCCAGGGTCTCGGACAGGGCTGGTTCACCCCTCCACTTT. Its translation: CASSPRVSDRAGSPLHF.